This TCR beta chain emerged from a study of blood T cell repertoires in COVID-19. V was clipped by 4 bases and J by 4 bases, with 25 bases between them. CDR1 and CDR2 from the germline V gene are SQVTM and ANQGSEA. This CDR3 region has 18 residues. The repertoire was sequenced with immunoSEQ multiplex PCR; TCRdb's copy has only in-frame clones and lacks some. The table records under 500,000 clones, 85% to 90% of them present only once. The V and J genes are TRBV29-1 and TRBJ2-2; weak D call: TRBD2 (6 bases). The source is a young woman with acute or convalescent COVID-19. Sequenced sample: peripheral blood. This CDR3 is CSVGLAPRDGGPTGELFF. The CDR3 DNA is TGCAGCGTTGGTTTAGCCCCTCGAGACGGGGGACCCACCGGGGAGCTGTTTTTT.